This T cell receptor (beta chain) was captured by sequencing in a study of cytotoxic CD8 clonotypes in ibrutinib-treated CLL. The overall study: The cohort had about a dozen relapsed/refractory and around 15 treatment-naive patients, 17 IGHV unmutated. Among patients, approximately 25 responded partially and 2 completely; some 15 then stayed remitted and around 12 progressed after median roughly 73 months. General study findings and limits: Private clonotypes, not public ones, expanded at ibrutinib response.

As for this clone: Antigen specificity is unknown.

Trimming left V 5 bases short and J 0 bases short, with 7 bases between. The CDR3 sequence is 13 residues long. Germline V gene sequence: CDR1 SGHAT, CDR2 FQNNGV. Repertoires were generated with immunoSEQ multiplex PCR, while TCRdb's copy carries only in-frame clones and drops some. Of about 50,000 clones in the sample, approximately 54% were seen once. This TCR came from a human donor with chronic lymphocytic leukemia. The rearrangement joins TRBV11-2 to TRBJ2-5; D is ambiguous. The starting material was PBMCs, obtained at disease progression, from a patient treated with ibrutinib. CDR3 sequence (DNA): TGTGCCAGCAGCCCTGAGAACCAAGAGACCCAGTACTTC. It yields the protein CASSPENQETQYF.